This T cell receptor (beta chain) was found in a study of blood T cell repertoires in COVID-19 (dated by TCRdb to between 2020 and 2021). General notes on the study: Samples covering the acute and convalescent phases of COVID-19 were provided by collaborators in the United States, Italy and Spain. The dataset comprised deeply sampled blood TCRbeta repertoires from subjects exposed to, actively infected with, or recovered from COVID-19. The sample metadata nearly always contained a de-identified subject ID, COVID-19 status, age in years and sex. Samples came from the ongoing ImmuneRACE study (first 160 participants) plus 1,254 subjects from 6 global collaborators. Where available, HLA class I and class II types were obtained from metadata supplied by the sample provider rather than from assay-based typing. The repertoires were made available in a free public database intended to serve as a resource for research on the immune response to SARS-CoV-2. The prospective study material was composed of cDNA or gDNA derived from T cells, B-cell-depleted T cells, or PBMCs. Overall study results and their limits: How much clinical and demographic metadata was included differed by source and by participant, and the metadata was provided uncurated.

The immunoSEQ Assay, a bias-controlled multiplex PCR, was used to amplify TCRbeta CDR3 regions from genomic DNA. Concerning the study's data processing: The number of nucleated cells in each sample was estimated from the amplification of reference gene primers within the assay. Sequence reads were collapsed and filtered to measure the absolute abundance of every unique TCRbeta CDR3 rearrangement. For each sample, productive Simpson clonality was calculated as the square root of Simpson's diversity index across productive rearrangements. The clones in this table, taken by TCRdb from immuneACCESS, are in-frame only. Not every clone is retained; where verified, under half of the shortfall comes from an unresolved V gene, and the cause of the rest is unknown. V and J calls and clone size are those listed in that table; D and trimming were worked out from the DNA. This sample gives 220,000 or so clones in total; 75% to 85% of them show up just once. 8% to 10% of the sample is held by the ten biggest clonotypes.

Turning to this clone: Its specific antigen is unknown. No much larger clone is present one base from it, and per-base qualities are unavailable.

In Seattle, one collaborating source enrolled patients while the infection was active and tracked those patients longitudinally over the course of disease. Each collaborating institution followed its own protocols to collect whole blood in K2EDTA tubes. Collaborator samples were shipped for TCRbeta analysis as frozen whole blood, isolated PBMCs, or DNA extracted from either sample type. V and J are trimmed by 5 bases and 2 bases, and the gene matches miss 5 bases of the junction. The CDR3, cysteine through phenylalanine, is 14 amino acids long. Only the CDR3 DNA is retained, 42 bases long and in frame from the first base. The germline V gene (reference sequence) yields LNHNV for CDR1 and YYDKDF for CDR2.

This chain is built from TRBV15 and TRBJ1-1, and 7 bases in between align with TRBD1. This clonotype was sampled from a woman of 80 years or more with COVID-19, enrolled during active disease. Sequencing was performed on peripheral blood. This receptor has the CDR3 CATSGGTVNTEAFF. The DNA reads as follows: TGTGCCACCAGCGGGGGGACAGTCAACACTGAAGCTTTCTTT.